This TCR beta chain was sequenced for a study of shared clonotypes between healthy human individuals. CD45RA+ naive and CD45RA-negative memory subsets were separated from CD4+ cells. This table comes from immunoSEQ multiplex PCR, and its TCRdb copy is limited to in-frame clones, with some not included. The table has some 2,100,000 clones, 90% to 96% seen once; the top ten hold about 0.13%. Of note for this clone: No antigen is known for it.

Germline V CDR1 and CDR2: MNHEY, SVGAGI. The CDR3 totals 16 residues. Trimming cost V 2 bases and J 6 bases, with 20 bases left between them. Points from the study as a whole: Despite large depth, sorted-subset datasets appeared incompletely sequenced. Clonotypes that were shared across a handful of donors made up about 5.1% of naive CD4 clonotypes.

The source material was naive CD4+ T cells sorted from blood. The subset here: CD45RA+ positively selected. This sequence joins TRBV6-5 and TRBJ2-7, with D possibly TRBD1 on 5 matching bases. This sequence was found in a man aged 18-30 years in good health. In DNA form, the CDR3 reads TGTGCCAGCAGTTACCAACGTCCCCAGGGTTCTGCCGAGCAGTACTTC. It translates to CASSYQRPQGSAEQYF.